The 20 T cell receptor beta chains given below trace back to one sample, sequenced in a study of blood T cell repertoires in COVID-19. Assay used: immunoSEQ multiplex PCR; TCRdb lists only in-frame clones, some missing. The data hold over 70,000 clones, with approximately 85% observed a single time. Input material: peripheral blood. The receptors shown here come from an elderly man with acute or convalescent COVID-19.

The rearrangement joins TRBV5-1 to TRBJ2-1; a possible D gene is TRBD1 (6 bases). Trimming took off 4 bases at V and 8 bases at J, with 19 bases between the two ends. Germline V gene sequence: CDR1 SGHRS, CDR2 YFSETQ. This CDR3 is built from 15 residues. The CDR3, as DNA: TGCGCCAGCAGCATCACCAGCAGTAGGGGGTATGAGCAGTTCTTC. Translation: CASSITSSRGYEQFF. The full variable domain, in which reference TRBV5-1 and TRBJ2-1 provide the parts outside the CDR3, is KAGVTQTPRYLIKTRGQQVTLSCSPISGHRSVSWYQQTPGQGLQFLFEYFSETQRNKGNFPGRFSGRQFSNSRSEMNVSTLELGDSALYLCASSITSSRGYEQFFGPGTRLTVL.

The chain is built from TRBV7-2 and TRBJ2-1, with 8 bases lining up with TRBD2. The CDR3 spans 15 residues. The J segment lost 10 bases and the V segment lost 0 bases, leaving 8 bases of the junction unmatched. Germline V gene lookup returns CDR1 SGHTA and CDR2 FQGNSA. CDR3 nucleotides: TGTGCCAGCAGCTTAGCAATGGCGGGGGGTGTAGAGCAGTTCTTC. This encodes CASSLAMAGGVEQFF.

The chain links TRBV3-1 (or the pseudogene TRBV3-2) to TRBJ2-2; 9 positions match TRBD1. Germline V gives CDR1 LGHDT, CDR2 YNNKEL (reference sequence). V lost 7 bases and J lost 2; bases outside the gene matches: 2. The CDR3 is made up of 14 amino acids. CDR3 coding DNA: TGTGCCAGCAAGGGACAGGGAAACACCGGGGAGCTGTTTTTT. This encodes CASKGQGNTGELFF.

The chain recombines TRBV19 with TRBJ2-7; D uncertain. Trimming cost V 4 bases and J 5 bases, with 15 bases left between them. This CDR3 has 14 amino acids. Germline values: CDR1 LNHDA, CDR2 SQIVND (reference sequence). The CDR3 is CASSTGARVDEQYF. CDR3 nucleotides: TGTGCCAGTAGTACCGGAGCCCGGGTAGACGAGCAGTACTTC.

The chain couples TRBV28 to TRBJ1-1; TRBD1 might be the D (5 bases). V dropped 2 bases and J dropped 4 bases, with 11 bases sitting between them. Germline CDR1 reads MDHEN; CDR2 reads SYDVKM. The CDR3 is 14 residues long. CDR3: CASSLNQRGTEAFF. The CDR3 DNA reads TGTGCCAGCAGTTTAAACCAAAGGGGCACTGAAGCTTTCTTT.

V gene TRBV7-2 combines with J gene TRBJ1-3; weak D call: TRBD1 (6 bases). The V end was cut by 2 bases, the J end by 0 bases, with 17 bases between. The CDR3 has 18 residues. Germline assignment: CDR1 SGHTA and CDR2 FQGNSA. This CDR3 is CASSLRTGLAGSGNTIYF. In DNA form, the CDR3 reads TGTGCCAGCAGCTTACGCACAGGGTTAGCGGGCTCTGGAAACACCATATATTTT.

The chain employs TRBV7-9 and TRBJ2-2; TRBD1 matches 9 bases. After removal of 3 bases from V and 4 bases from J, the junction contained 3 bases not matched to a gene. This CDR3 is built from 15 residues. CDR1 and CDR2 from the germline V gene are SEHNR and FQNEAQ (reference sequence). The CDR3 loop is CASSLGQGGTGELFF. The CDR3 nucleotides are TGTGCCAGCAGCTTGGGACAGGGAGGCACCGGGGAGCTGTTTTTT. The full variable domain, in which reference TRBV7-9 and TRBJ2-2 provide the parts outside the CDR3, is DTGVSQNPRHKITKRGQNVTFRCDPISEHNRLYWYRQTLGQGPEFLTYFQNEAQLEKSRLLSDRFSAERPKGSFSTLEIQRTEQGDSAMYLCASSLGQGGTGELFFGEGSRLTVL.

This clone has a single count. The CDR3 protein is CASSPGTGDWNEQFF. The CDR3 DNA reads TGTGCCAGCTCACCTGGGACAGGGGATTGGAATGAGCAGTTCTTC. The V call is TRBV18, the J call TRBJ2-1; 10 positions agree with TRBD1. Germline loops: CDR1 KGHSH, CDR2 LQKENI. The CDR3 totals 15 residues. The J segment lost 7 bases and the V segment lost 3 bases, leaving 6 bases of the junction unmatched.

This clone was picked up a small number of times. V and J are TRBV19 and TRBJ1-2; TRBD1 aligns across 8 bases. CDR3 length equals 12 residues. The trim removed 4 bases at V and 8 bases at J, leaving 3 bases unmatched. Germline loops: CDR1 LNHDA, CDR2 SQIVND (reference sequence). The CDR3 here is CASSTRQGGYTF. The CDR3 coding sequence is TGTGCCAGTAGTACTCGACAGGGGGGCTACACCTTC.

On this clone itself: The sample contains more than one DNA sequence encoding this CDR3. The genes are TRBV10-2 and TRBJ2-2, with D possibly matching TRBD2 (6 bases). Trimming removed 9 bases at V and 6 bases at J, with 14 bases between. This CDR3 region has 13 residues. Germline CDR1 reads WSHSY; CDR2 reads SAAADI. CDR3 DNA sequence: TGCGCCAGTAGCCCTACGGGGGCCGGGGAGCTGTTTTTT. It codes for CASSPTGAGELFF.

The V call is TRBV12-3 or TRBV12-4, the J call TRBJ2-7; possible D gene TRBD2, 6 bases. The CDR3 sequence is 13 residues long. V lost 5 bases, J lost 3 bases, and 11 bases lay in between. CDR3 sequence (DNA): TGTGCCAGCAGTCCGGGGGATAACTACGAGCAGTACTTC. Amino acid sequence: CASSPGDNYEQYF.

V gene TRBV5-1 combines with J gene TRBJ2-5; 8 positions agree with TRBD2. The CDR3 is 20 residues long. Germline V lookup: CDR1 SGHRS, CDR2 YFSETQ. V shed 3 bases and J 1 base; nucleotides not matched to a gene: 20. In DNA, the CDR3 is TGCGCCAGCAGCTCGATTCATACCGGGACTAGAAGGAGGATCCAAGAGACCCAGTACTTC. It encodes CASSSIHTGTRRRIQETQYF.

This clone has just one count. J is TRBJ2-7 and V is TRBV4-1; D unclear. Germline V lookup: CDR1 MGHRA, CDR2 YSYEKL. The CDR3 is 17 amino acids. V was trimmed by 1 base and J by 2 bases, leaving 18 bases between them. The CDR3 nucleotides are TGCGCCAGCAGCCAAGTGGTGACTTCTTACACTACCTACGAGCAGTACTTC. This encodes CASSQVVTSYTTYEQYF.

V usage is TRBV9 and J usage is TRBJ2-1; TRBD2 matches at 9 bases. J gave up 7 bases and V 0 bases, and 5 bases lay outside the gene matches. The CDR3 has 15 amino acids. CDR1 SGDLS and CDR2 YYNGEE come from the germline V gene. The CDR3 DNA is TGTGCCAGCAGCGTAGGGACTAGCGTCGGGAATGAGCAGTTCTTC. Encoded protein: CASSVGTSVGNEQFF. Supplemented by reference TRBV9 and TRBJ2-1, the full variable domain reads DSGVTQTPKHLITATGQRVTLRCSPRSGDLSVYWYQQSLDQGLQFLIQYYNGEERAKGNILERFSAQQFPDLHSELNLSSLELGDSALYFCASSVGTSVGNEQFFGPGTRLTVL.

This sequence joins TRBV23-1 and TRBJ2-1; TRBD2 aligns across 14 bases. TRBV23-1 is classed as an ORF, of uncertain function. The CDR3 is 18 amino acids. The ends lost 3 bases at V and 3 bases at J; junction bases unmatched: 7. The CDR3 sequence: CASSHTGLAGDLYNEQFF. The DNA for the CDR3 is TGCGCCAGCAGTCACACGGGACTAGCGGGGGACCTCTACAATGAGCAGTTCTTC.

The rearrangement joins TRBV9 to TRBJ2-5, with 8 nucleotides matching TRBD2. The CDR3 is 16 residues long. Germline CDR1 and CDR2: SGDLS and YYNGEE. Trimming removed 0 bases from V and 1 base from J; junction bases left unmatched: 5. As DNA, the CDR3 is TGTGCCAGCAGCGTAGGTGGTAGCGGGGTCCAAGAGACCCAGTACTTC. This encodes CASSVGGSGVQETQYF.

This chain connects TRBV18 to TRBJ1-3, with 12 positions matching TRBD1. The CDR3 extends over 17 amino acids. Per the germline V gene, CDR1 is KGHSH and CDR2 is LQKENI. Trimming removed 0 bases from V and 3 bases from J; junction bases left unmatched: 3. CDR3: CASSPPRDRGLGNTIYF. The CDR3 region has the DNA TGTGCCAGCTCACCACCCCGGGACAGGGGGCTTGGAAACACCATATATTTT.

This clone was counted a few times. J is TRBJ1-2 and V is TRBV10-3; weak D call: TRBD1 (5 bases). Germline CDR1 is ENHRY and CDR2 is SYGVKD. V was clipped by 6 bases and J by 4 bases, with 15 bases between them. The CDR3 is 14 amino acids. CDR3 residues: CAIREQALAYGYTF. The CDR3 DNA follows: TGTGCCATCAGAGAACAGGCACTCGCCTATGGCTACACCTTC.

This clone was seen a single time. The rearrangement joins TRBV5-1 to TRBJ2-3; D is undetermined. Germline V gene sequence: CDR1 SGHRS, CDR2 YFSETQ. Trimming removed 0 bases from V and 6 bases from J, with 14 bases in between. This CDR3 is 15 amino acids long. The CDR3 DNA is TGCGCCAGCAGCTTGGCCCGTGAGGCCGACGATACGCAGTATTTT. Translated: CASSLAREADDTQYF.

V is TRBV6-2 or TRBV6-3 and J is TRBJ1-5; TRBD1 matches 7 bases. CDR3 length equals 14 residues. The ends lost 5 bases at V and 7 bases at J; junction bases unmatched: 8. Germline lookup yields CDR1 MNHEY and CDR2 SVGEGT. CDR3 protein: CASSPNRGYQPQHF. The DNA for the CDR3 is TGTGCCAGCAGTCCCAACAGGGGATACCAGCCCCAGCATTTT.